The 25 T cell receptor beta chains listed next were all sequenced from one sample in a study of blood T cell repertoires in COVID-19. TCRdb's copy holds only in-frame clones and misses some; the assay was immunoSEQ multiplex PCR. This sample yields 120,000 to 150,000 clones, of which roughly 88% are seen a single time; more than 1% belongs to the top ten. Sequencing used PBMCs or T cells enriched from blood (not recorded which). Source of these receptors: a woman aged 25 to 39 with acute COVID-19.

The genes are TRBV11-3 and TRBJ2-1; a weak D match, TRBD1 (6 bases). Trimming stripped 2 bases from V and 7 bases from J, with 6 bases between. This CDR3 is built from 12 residues. Germline V CDR1 and CDR2: SGHNT, YENEEA. CDR3 residues: CASSLQGNEQFF. The CDR3 DNA follows: TGTGCCAGCAGCTTACAGGGGAATGAGCAGTTCTTC. Filled out from reference TRBV11-3 and TRBJ2-1, the complete variable domain reads EAGVVQSPRYKIIEKKQPVAFWCNPISGHNTLYWYLQNLGQGPELLIRYENEEAVDDSQLPKDRFSAERLKGVDSTLKIQPAELGDSAVYLCASSLQGNEQFFGPGTRLTVL.

This chain connects TRBV10-1 to TRBJ2-1; 11 bases agree with TRBD2. CDR1 is WNHNN and CDR2 is SYGVQD in the germline V gene (reference sequence). The CDR3 consists of 18 residues. The J segment lost 0 bases and the V segment lost 0 bases, leaving 4 bases of the junction unmatched. The CDR3 here is CASSESASGRSSYNEQFF. CDR3 in DNA: TGCGCCAGCAGTGAGTCGGCTAGCGGGAGGAGCTCCTACAATGAGCAGTTCTTC.

J is TRBJ1-2 and V is TRBV28, with unresolved D. V lost 1 base, J lost 4 bases, and 4 bases lay in between. CDR1 MDHEN and CDR2 SYDVKM come from the germline V gene. The CDR3 has 12 amino acids. The CDR3 DNA follows: TGTGCCAGCAGTTTATCTCTCTATGGCTACACCTTC. Translation: CASSLSLYGYTF.

V and J are TRBV27 and TRBJ2-3, with 7 nucleotides matching TRBD2. Looked up from germline, CDR1 is MNHEY and CDR2 is SMNVEV (reference sequence). The CDR3 runs to 13 residues. V lost 10 bases to trimming and J lost 6 bases; unmatched junction nucleotides: 10. The CDR3 protein is CAIQANGGDTQYF. In DNA form, the CDR3 reads TGTGCCATCCAGGCGAACGGGGGGGATACGCAGTATTTT.

The chain couples TRBV12-3 or TRBV12-4 to TRBJ1-5; the D is unclear. This CDR3 is built from 13 residues. Trimming pared 10 bases from V and 7 bases from J, leaving 17 bases between. The CDR3 loop is CAITATRGQPQHF. The CDR3 bases are TGTGCCATCACGGCCACCCGAGGACAGCCCCAGCATTTT.

The CDR3: CASSVLNEQYF. CDR3 DNA sequence: TGTGCCAGCAGCGTCCTTAACGAGCAGTACTTC. V usage is TRBV6-5 and J usage is TRBJ2-7; no clear D. CDR3 length: 11 residues. V lost 6 bases and J 5 bases, leaving 8 bases between the germline ends. Per germline, CDR1 MNHEY and CDR2 SVGAGI.

The chain is built from TRBV5-5 and TRBJ2-5, with 10 positions matching TRBD2. This CDR3 has 13 residues. CDR1 SGHKS and CDR2 YYEKEE come from the germline V gene (reference sequence). V dropped 4 bases and J dropped 5; count of bases not matched to a gene: 2. CDR3 in DNA: TGTGCCAGCAGCCAGGGACTAGCGGAGACCCAGTACTTC. The encoded protein is CASSQGLAETQYF.

The CDR3 nucleotides read TGTGCCAGCAGCCAAGGCTACGAAGCTTTCTTT. Its protein is CASSQGYEAFF. The chain uses TRBV3-1 (or the pseudogene TRBV3-2) and TRBJ1-1; no clear D gene. The V gene's germline CDR1 is LGHDT and CDR2 YNNKEL (reference sequence). The CDR3 contains 11 residues. The V end lost 1 base, the J end lost 8 bases, and 5 bases lay between the germline ends.

In its sample, this clone was seen a few times. The chain uses TRBV10-1 and TRBJ2-7; 8 positions match TRBD1. Per the germline V gene, CDR1 is WNHNN and CDR2 is SYGVQD (reference sequence). V dropped 6 bases and J dropped 3; count of bases not matched to a gene: 10. This CDR3 comprises 15 residues. In nucleotides, the CDR3 is TGCGCCAGCAGACGCGACAGGGGAAGGAACTACGAGCAGTACTTC. This sequence encodes CASRRDRGRNYEQYF.

The J gene is TRBJ2-7, the V gene TRBV20-1; D is unclear. This CDR3 spans 11 amino acids. Between the trimmed V and J ends, which lost 0 bases and 6 bases, there was a span of 6 bases. Germline CDR1 DFQATT, CDR2 SNEGSKA (reference sequence). CDR3 in amino acids: CSARDQFEQYF. Here the CDR3 DNA reads TGCAGTGCTAGAGATCAGTTCGAGCAGTACTTC.

The rearrangement uses TRBV19 and TRBJ2-3; 9 bases match TRBD2. The CDR3 loop spans 15 amino acids. CDR1 and CDR2 (germline): LNHDA, SQIVND (reference sequence). The V and J ends lost 6 bases and 0 bases, in that order; junction bases with no gene match: 4. DNA for the CDR3: TGTGCCAGTAGGCTGACTAGCGGCAGCACAGATACGCAGTATTTT. Protein: CASRLTSGSTDTQYF. The complete variable domain, with remaining parts taken from reference TRBV19 and TRBJ2-3, reads DGGITQSPKYLFRKEGQNVTLSCEQNLNHDAMYWYRQDPGQGLRLIYYSQIVNDFQKGDIAEGYSVSREKKESFPLTVTSAQKNPTAFYLCASRLTSGSTDTQYFGPGTRLTVL.

In this sample, this clone turned up once. This chain joins TRBV7-3 and TRBJ1-1; D possibly corresponds to TRBD1 (5 bases). The V and J ends lost 1 base and 3 bases respectively, with 9 bases between them. The CDR3 spans 14 residues. Germline CDR1 reads SGHTA; CDR2 reads FQGTGA. CDR3 amino acids: CASSLNGGDTEAFF. CDR3 bases: TGTGCCAGCAGCTTAAACGGAGGGGACACTGAAGCTTTCTTT.

The chain has TRBV30 and TRBJ1-1; 7 bases align to TRBD1. Germline V gene data show CDR1 as GTSNPN and CDR2 as SVGIG (reference sequence). This CDR3 is 12 amino acids long. J gave up 6 bases and V 5 bases, and 6 bases lay outside the gene matches. The CDR3 region is CAWGTGDPEAFF. For the CDR3, the DNA is TGTGCCTGGGGTACAGGGGACCCTGAAGCTTTCTTT.

This clone was found a few times. The V and J genes are TRBV28 and TRBJ1-4; 8 positions match TRBD1. CDR1 is MDHEN and CDR2 is SYDVKM in the germline V gene. The CDR3 has 14 amino acids. V gave up 6 bases and J gave up 8 bases; unmatched junction bases: 8. The CDR3 nucleotides read TGTGCCAGCAGCACAGGACAGGGAAAGGAAAAACTGTTTTTT. It translates to CASSTGQGKEKLFF. The variable domain in full, with the rest retrieved from reference TRBV28 and TRBJ1-4, is DVKVTQSSRYLVKRTGEKVFLECVQDMDHENMFWYRQDPGLGLRLIYFSYDVKMKEKGDIPEGYSVSREKKERFSLILESASTNQTSMYLCASSTGQGKEKLFFGSGTQLSVL.

The chain couples TRBV27 to TRBJ1-2, with TRBD1 matching over 9 bases. The CDR3 extends over 14 amino acids. Per the germline V gene, CDR1 is MNHEY and CDR2 is SMNVEV (reference sequence). V lost 5 bases, J lost 1 base, and 2 bases stayed unmatched. The CDR3 is CASSRTGDNYGYTF. CDR3 DNA: TGTGCCAGCAGTCGGACAGGGGATAACTATGGCTACACCTTC.

This clone came up once. The CDR3, as DNA: TGTGCCGCCAGGGGGCTGGGCTATGGCTACACCTTC. This sequence encodes CAARGLGYGYTF. The chain joins TRBV28 to TRBJ1-2; 8 nucleotides align to TRBD1. Trimming at V came to 11 bases and at J to 4 bases, leaving 6 bases not matched to a gene. This CDR3 is built from 12 residues. Germline lookup yields CDR1 MDHEN and CDR2 SYDVKM.

This clone was found once. This sequence joins TRBV12-5 and TRBJ2-7; 12 positions agree with TRBD2. The CDR3 loop spans 15 amino acids. CDR1 and CDR2 (germline): LGHNT, FRNRAP. V lost 1 base and J lost 3; bases outside the gene matches: 1. The CDR3 DNA sequence: TGTGCTAGTGGTTTGGGGACTAGCGGGATCTACGAGCAGTACTTC. This codes for CASGLGTSGIYEQYF.

V and J are TRBV21-1 and TRBJ2-7; the listed D gene, TRBD1, was not tested against the DNA. TRBV21-1 is given as a pseudogene. There are 15 residues in the CDR3. The CDR3 DNA reads TGTGCCAGCAGCAAATCTTCGACAGCCTCCTACGAGCAGTACTTC. Its translation is CASSKSSTASYEQYF.

V and J are TRBV29-1 and TRBJ2-1; tentative D call: TRBD2 (5 bases). Germline CDR1 is SQVTM and CDR2 is ANQGSEA. V was clipped by 4 bases and J by 6 bases, with 10 bases between them. The CDR3 spans 12 residues. CDR3 sequence: CSVGTAFNEQFF. Written as DNA, the CDR3 is TGCAGCGTTGGGACTGCCTTCAATGAGCAGTTCTTC.

The chain employs TRBV12-3 or TRBV12-4 and TRBJ1-1; D unclear. The CDR3 is 12 amino acids. Trimming took 3 bases from V and 5 from J, leaving 7 bases between them. CDR3 DNA sequence: TGTGCCAGCAGTTTCGAGGCGACTGAAGCTTTCTTT. Translation: CASSFEATEAFF.

The chain has TRBV5-4 and TRBJ2-7; 8 nucleotides align to TRBD2. Germline CDR1 is SGHNT and CDR2 is YYREEE (reference sequence). The CDR3 extends over 14 amino acids. V trimming: 4 bases; J trimming: 5 bases; junction bases outside the gene matches: 8. The CDR3: CASSQPGLVNEQYF. CDR3 sequence (DNA): TGTGCCAGCAGCCAACCGGGACTAGTTAACGAGCAGTACTTC.

V and J are TRBV4-2 and TRBJ2-7; 12 nucleotides align to TRBD2. J lost 0 bases, V lost 4 bases, and 10 bases had no gene match. Looked up from germline, CDR1 is LGHNA and CDR2 is YNFKEQ. The CDR3 has 18 amino acids. Written as DNA, the CDR3 is TGTGCCAGCAGCCTGCCGACTAGCGGGAGTTCCCTCTCCTACGAGCAGTACTTC. Translating it yields CASSLPTSGSSLSYEQYF.

This clone showed up just once. Other nucleotide sequences in the sample specify the same CDR3. The V gene is TRBV18, the J gene TRBJ2-5; the D gene is possibly TRBD2 (6 bases). Germline CDR1 and CDR2: KGHSH and LQKENI. Trimming pared 4 bases from V and 1 base from J, leaving 13 bases between. CDR3 length: 15 amino acids. This CDR3 reads CASSLAGGFQETQYF. The CDR3 coding sequence is TGTGCCAGCTCACTTGCTGGAGGGTTCCAAGAGACCCAGTACTTC.

In regard to this clone: An end of the junction differs from the germline gene, which may be a read error. J is TRBJ2-5 and V is TRBV5-1; 9 bases are shared with TRBD2. This CDR3 is 13 amino acids long. Germline CDR1 SGHRS, CDR2 YFSETQ. The CDR3 loop reads CASSLGLAETQYF. The CDR3 DNA is TGCGCCAGCAGTTTGGGACTAGCAGAGACCCAGTACTTC. The entire variable domain, with the rest obtained from reference TRBV5-1 and TRBJ2-5, is as follows: KAGVTQTPRYLIKTRGQQVTLSCSPISGHRSVSWYQQTPGQGLQFLFEYFSETQRNKGNFPGRFSGRQFSNSRSEMNVSTLELGDSALYLCASSLGLAETQYFGPGTRLLVL.

This clone was detected only once. The chain carries TRBV4-1 and TRBJ1-1; 9 nucleotides agree with TRBD1. CDR1 MGHRA and CDR2 YSYEKL come from the germline V gene. V shed 1 base, J shed 10 bases, and the junction held 25 bases outside the gene matches. The CDR3 consists of 20 residues. CDR3 sequence reads: CASSQGRLGDRVPIEWGAFF. The DNA of the CDR3 is TGCGCCAGCAGCCAAGGGCGACTTGGGGACAGGGTTCCGATAGAATGGGGAGCTTTCTTT.